The 3 T cell receptor beta chains below were found in one sample sequenced in a study of control samples from healthy donors and cancer patients. Libraries were prepared by immunoSEQ multiplex PCR; TCRdb keeps only in-frame clonotypes and omits some of them. The sample carries about 150,000 clones, just over 85% recorded once. Input material: blood. The receptors come from a man younger than 30 in good health.

The chain recombines TRBV30 with TRBJ2-2; D is unresolved. This CDR3 has 12 amino acids. The ends were cut back, 4 bases at V and 2 bases at J, with 5 bases in the middle. Germline CDR1 and CDR2: GTSNPN and SVGIG (reference sequence). This CDR3 is CAWISNTGELFF. The CDR3 DNA is TGTGCCTGGATATCTAACACCGGGGAGCTGTTTTTT.

This clone has a single count. The chain is built from TRBV28 and TRBJ2-2, with 16 bases matching TRBD2. This CDR3 has 19 residues. In germline, CDR1 is MDHEN, CDR2 SYDVKM. The J segment lost 4 bases and the V segment lost 4 bases, leaving 9 bases of the junction unmatched. The CDR3 loop reads CASSSGLAGGTSGTGELFF. The CDR3 bases are TGTGCCAGCAGTTCGGGACTAGCGGGGGGGACCTCGGGCACCGGGGAGCTGTTTTTT.

The chain recombines TRBV5-1 with TRBJ1-1; TRBD1 might be the D (5 bases). CDR1 and CDR2 from the germline V gene are SGHRS and YFSETQ. This CDR3 is 12 amino acids long. Trimming shortened V by 4 bases and J by 5 bases, and 9 bases separated the two germline ends. The CDR3 nucleotides read TGCGCCAGCAGCCCGGGGGGTACTGAAGCTTTCTTT. It codes for CASSPGGTEAFF.